The source of this T cell receptor beta chain is a study of identical twins. One entry per CDR3 protein, called by TCRdb with MiXCR from the 5' RACE reads. Among 500,000 to 550,000 distinct CDR3 sequences listed, 22% were seen once. There are a few counts of this clonotype. The V and J ends lost 2 bases and 8 bases respectively, with 7 bases between them. The CDR3 consists of 11 residues. Looked up from germline, CDR1 is LNHNV and CDR2 is YYDKDF (reference sequence). The same data also went into a second study, on T cells expressing NK-cell markers.

The chain recombines TRBV15 with TRBJ2-7; unclear D gene. This receptor was taken from a woman aged 18-35 years in good health. Sequenced sample: CD4+ T cells sorted from blood. In DNA, the CDR3 is TGTGCCACCAGCAGATCCGCCCAGCAGTACTTC. Protein: CATSRSAQQYF.